Listed here are 7 T cell receptor beta chains from one sample, sequenced in a study of T cell changes during pregnancy in multiple sclerosis. The protocol was immunoSEQ multiplex PCR, while the TCRdb copy is restricted to in-frame clones and leaves out a portion. The repertoire holds about 79,000 clones, 80% to 95% seen once, with around 0.75% in the top ten. Sequenced material: peripheral blood, taken in the second trimester of pregnancy. The receptor source for this set is a female donor in good health, enrolled as a control in a pregnancy study.

The chain links TRBV7-8 to TRBJ2-5; D unresolved. The V gene's germline CDR1 is SGHVS and CDR2 FQNEAQ. V dropped 8 bases and J dropped 7 bases, with 20 bases sitting between them. This CDR3 is 14 amino acids long. The CDR3 reads CASAYAPATGTQYF. In DNA form, the CDR3 reads TGTGCCAGCGCGTATGCCCCCGCGACGGGGACCCAGTACTTC.

V is TRBV15 and J is TRBJ2-7; D unclear. The CDR3 is made up of 15 amino acids. The V gene's germline CDR1 is LNHNV and CDR2 YYDKDF (reference sequence). Trimming removed 5 bases at V and 2 bases at J, with 16 bases between. The CDR3 protein is CATSWSLESPYEQYF. The CDR3 region has the DNA TGTGCCACCAGCTGGTCCCTAGAGAGTCCCTACGAGCAGTACTTC.

This chain links TRBV6-5 with TRBJ1-4; D remains unclear. V was pared by 4 bases and J by 4 bases, with 10 bases between. The CDR3 covers 14 residues. Germline CDR1 reads MNHEY; CDR2 reads SVGAGI. The CDR3 DNA is TGTGCCAGCAGTTTAGGAGGGTTTAATGAAAAACTGTTTTTT. Its translation: CASSLGGFNEKLFF.

This chain links TRBV6-5 with TRBJ1-4; 7 bases are a match to TRBD1. This CDR3 is built from 16 residues. The V segment lost 0 bases and the J segment 7 bases; nucleotides outside the gene matches: 8. Germline-derived CDR1 and CDR2 are MNHEY and SVGAGI. This CDR3 reads CASSYSTGVGFEKLFF. In DNA form, the CDR3 reads TGTGCCAGCAGTTACTCTACAGGGGTAGGGTTTGAAAAACTGTTTTTT.

CDR3: CASSTLAGGRYIQYF. The CDR3 nucleotides read TGTGCCAGCAGCACACTAGCGGGGGGTCGTTACATTCAGTACTTC. This chain joins TRBV5-6 and TRBJ2-4; 12 bases match TRBD2. CDR1 is SGHDT and CDR2 is YYEEEE in the germline V gene. The CDR3 runs 15 residues. Germline trimming cut 4 bases from V and 8 bases from J; bases unmatched to any gene: 7.

This rearrangement joins TRBV7-9 to TRBJ2-3; 8 bases agree with TRBD2. CDR1 is SEHNR, CDR2 FQNEAQ, per germline (reference sequence). V lost 4 bases to trimming and J lost 3 bases; unmatched junction nucleotides: 9. The CDR3 sequence is 16 residues long. The chain's CDR3 is CASSSISGEATDTQYF. DNA of the CDR3: TGTGCCAGCAGCTCGATTAGCGGGGAGGCTACAGATACGCAGTATTTT.

V usage is TRBV11-2 and J usage is TRBJ1-4, with a tentative D call TRBD1 (5 bases). The CDR3 contains 14 residues. From germline, CDR1 is SGHAT and CDR2 FQNNGV. V was pared by 3 bases and J by 4 bases, with 9 bases between. The CDR3 bases are TGTGCCAGCAGCTTCGGGGGATATAATGAAAAACTGTTTTTT. Encoded protein: CASSFGGYNEKLFF.